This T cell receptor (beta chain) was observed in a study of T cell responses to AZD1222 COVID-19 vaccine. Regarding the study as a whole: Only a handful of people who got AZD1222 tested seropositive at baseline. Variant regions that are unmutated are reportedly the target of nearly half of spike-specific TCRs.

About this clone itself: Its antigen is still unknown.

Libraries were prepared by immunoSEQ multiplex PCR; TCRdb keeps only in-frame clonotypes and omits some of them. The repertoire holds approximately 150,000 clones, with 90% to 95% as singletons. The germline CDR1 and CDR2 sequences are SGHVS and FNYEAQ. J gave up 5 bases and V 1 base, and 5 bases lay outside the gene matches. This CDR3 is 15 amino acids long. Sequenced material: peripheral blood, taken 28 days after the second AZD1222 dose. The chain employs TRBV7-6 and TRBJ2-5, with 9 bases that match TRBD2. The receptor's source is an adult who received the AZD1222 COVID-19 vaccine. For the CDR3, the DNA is TGTGCCAGCAGCTTAGTGCTAGCGGGACTGGAGACCCAGTACTTC. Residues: CASSLVLAGLETQYF.